The text below deals with one T cell receptor beta chain. Its antigen is undetermined. These data belong to a study of T cell clonotyping in hematopoietic cell transplantation. For the study at large: Recipients' pretransplant samples followed cytoreduction.

Study conclusions and caveats: After transplant, recipient diversity fell while pathologically expanded clonotypes grew through day 180. At the given depth, recipient repertoires were over 95% de novo clonotypes.

Time point reported: recipient sample about 28 days before transplant, after cytoreduction. Blood collection times were about day -28 and days 30, 100, 180 posttransplant. Clones were read by immunoSEQ multiplex PCR, and TCRdb kept only the in-frame ones, dropping some. This table holds approximately 26,000 clones, approximately 80% found once. The TCR was taken from a woman aged 55-70 years with acute myeloid leukemia. Some clones in this sample may be carry-over from other donors' samples. This specimen was peripheral blood mononuclear cells, taken before stem cell transplant.

CDR3 sequence (DNA): TGTGCCAGCAGCCCCCGGACAGGAGGGACTAGGACCGGGGAGCTGTTTTTT. This translates into CASSPRTGGTRTGELFF. The chain links TRBV7-9 to TRBJ2-2; D is perhaps TRBD2 (8 bases). This CDR3 spans 17 amino acids. V was trimmed by 5 bases and J by 5 bases, leaving 21 bases between them. Germline CDR1 and CDR2: SEHNR and FQNEAQ (reference sequence).